This T cell receptor (beta chain) was profiled in a study of regulatory T cells in long-lasting Graves disease. The CDR3 runs to 15 residues. The ends lost 6 bases at V and 6 bases at J; junction bases unmatched: 4. This clonotype was counted only a few times. Its specificity is not known. Investigators prepared the TCR beta libraries by applying iRepertoire HTBI primers and Arm-PCR of CDR3 regions. TCRdb used MiXCR to reprocess the multiplex PCR reads, holding one entry per CDR3 protein. Of over 450,000 distinct CDR3 sequences listed, roughly 21% are singletons. The time point is: persistent/refractory GD, antithyroid drugs over 5 years with positive TRAb. The TCR library was made from RNA extracted from PBMCs. Findings of the study overall: A reduction in accuracy may have resulted from the small sample size.

The chain recombines TRBV12-3 or TRBV12-4 with TRBJ2-2, with TRBD2 matching 13 bases. This receptor was identified in a female donor with Graves disease. The source was peripheral blood mononuclear cells (PBMCs), collected when the disease was refractory, from a patient treated with antithyroid drugs. The CDR3 nucleotides are TGTGCCAGCAGACCTGGACTAGCGGGGGCCGGGGAGCTGTTTTTT. Protein product: CASRPGLAGAGELFF.